This entry describes one TCR beta chain. Its antigen is not known. This sample was taken from a study of cytomegalovirus exposure and HLA in healthy donors. Study in general: A prior study identified 110 million or so unique TCR beta sequences from about 179 million T cells.

PCR used 60 Vbeta primers and 13 Jbeta primers. The method was immunoSEQ multiplex PCR; TCRdb's version includes in-frame clones alone and lacks a portion of them. The sample totals around 100,000 clones. The CDR3 spans 18 residues. Germline V gene data show CDR1 as SNHLY and CDR2 as FYNNEI. The ends lost 2 bases at V and 7 bases at J; junction bases unmatched: 14. Regarding the study as a whole: Later analysis suggested most CMV-associated TCR beta chains were HLA-restricted.

Sequencing was done on a sample of PBMCs. The chain couples TRBV2 to TRBJ2-2; 9 nucleotides line up with TRBD2. This TCR was recovered from a man aged 30 to 45 in good health and CMV-seronegative. The CDR3 DNA is TGTGCCAGCAGTGAAAGGCGGGGGGGGGCTAACGGTAACGGGGAGCTGTTTTTT. It translates to CASSERRGGANGNGELFF.